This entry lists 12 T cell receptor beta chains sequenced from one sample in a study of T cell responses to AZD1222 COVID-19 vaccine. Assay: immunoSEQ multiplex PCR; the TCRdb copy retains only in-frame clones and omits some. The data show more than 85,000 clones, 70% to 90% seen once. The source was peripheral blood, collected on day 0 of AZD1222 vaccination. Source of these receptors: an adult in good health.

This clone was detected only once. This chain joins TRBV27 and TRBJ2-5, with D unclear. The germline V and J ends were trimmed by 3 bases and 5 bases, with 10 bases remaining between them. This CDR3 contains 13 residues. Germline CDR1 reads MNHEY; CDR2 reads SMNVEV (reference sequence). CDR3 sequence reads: CASSFLGVETQYF. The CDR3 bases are TGTGCCAGCAGTTTCTTGGGCGTTGAGACCCAGTACTTC.

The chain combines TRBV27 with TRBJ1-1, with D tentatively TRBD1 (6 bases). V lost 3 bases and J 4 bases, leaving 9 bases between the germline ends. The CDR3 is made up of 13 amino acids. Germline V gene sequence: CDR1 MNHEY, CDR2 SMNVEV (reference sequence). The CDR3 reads CASSLYRATEAFF. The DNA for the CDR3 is TGTGCCAGCAGTTTGTACAGGGCCACTGAAGCTTTCTTT.

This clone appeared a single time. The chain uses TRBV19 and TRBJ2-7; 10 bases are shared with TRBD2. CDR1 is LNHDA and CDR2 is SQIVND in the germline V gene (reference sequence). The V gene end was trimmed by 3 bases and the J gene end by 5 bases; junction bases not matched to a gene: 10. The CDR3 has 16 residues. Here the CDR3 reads CASSMGLAGVGNEQYF. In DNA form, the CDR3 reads TGTGCCAGTAGTATGGGGCTAGCGGGAGTCGGGAACGAGCAGTACTTC.

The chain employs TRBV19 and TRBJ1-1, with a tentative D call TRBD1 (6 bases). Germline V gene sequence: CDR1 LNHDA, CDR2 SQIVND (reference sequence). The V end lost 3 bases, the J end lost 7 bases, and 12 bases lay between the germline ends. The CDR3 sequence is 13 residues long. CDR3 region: CASSIDRQVEAFF. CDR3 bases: TGTGCCAGTAGTATCGATAGACAGGTTGAAGCTTTCTTT.

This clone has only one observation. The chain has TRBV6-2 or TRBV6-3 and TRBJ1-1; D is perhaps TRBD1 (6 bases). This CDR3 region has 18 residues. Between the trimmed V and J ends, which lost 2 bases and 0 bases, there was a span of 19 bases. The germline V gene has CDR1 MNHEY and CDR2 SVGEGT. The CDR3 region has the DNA TGTGCCAGCAGTTACCCGGACAGATCCCTGAACATGAACACTGAAGCTTTCTTT. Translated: CASSYPDRSLNMNTEAFF.

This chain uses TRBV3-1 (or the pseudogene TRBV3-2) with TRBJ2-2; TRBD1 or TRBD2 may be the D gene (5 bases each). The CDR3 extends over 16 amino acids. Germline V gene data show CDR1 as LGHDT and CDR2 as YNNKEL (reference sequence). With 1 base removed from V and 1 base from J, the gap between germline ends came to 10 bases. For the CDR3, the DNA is TGTGCCAGCAGCCAAGGGACTGGGGGGAACACCGGGGAGCTGTTTTTT. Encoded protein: CASSQGTGGNTGELFF.

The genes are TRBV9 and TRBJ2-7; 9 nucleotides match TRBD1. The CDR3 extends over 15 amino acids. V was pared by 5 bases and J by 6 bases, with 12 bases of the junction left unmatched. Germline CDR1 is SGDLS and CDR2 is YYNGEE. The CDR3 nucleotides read TGTGCCAGCAGTCCCCTGGGACAGGGAGTAAGCGAGCAGTACTTC. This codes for CASSPLGQGVSEQYF. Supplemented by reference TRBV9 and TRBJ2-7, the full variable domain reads DSGVTQTPKHLITATGQRVTLRCSPRSGDLSVYWYQQSLDQGLQFLIQYYNGEERAKGNILERFSAQQFPDLHSELNLSSLELGDSALYFCASSPLGQGVSEQYFGPGTRLTVT.

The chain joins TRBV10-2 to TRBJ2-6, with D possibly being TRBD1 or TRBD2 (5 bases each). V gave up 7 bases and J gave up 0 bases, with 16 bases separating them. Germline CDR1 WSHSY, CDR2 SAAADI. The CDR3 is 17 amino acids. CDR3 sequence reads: CASTGTVSSSGANVLTF. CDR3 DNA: TGCGCCAGCACCGGGACGGTCAGCTCCTCTGGGGCCAACGTCCTGACTTTC.

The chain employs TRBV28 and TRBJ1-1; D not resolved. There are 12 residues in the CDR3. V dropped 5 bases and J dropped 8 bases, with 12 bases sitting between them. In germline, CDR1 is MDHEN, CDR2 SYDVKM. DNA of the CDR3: TGTGCCAGCAGTCGCGGGGTTGTCGAAGCTTTCTTT. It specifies CASSRGVVEAFF.

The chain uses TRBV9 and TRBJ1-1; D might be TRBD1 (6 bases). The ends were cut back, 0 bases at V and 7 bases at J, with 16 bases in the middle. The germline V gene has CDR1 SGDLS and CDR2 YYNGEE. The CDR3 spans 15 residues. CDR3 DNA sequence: TGTGCCAGCAGCGTAGGGACAGCCCCAGGGCATGAAGCTTTCTTT. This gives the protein CASSVGTAPGHEAFF.

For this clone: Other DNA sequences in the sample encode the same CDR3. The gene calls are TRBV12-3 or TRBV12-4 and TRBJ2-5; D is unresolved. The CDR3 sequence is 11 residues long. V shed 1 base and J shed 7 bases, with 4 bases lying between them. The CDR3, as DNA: TGTGCCAGCAGTTTAGAGGGGACCCAGTACTTC. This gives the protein CASSLEGTQYF.

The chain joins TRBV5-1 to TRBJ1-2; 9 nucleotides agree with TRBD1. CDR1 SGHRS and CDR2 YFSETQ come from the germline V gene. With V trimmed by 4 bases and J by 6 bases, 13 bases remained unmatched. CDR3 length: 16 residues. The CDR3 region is CASSAVTTGGADGYTF. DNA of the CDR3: TGCGCCAGCAGCGCCGTGACCACAGGGGGCGCCGATGGCTACACCTTC.